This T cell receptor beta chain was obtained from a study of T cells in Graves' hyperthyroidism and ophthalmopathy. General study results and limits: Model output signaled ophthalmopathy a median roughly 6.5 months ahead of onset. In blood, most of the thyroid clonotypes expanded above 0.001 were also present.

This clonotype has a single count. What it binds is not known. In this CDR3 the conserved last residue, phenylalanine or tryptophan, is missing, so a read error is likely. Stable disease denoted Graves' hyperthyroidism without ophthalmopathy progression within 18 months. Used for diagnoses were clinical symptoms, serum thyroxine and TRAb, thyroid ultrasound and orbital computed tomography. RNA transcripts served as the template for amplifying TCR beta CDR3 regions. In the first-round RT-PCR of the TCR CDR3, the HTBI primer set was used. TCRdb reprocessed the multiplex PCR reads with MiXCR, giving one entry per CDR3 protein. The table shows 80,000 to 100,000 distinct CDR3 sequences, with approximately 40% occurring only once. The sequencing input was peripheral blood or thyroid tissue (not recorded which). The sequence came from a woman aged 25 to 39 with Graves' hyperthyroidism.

The CDR3: CATSRVGLHGNQPQHL. In DNA, the CDR3 is TGTGCCACCAGCAGAGTGGGCCTCCATGGCAATCAGCCCCAGCATCTT. This chain connects TRBV15 to TRBJ1-5; D gene uncertain. Germline lookup yields CDR1 LNHNV and CDR2 YYDKDF (reference sequence). The CDR3 sequence is 16 residues long. V was trimmed by 1 base and J by 2 bases, leaving 12 bases between them.